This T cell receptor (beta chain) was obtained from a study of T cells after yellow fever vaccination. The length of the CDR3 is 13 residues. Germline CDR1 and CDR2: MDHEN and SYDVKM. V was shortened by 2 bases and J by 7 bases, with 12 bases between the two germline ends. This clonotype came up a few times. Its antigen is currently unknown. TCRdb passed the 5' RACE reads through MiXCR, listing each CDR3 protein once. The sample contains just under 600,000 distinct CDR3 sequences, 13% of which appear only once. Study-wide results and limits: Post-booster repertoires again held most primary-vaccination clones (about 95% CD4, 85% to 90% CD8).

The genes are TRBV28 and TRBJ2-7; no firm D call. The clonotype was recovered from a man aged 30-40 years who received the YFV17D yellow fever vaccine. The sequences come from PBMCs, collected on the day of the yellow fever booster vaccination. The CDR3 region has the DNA TGTGCCAGCAGTTTAAACTCTGGGATTGAGCAGTACTTC. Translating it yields CASSLNSGIEQYF.